This TCR beta chain came from a study of radiation and T cells in renal cell carcinoma. Regarding time point: baseline pretreatment blood. The treatment here: 15 Gy SBRT to primary tumor, nephrectomy 4 weeks later. TCRdb's table, derived via immunoSEQ multiplex PCR, lists solely in-frame clones and lacks some. The sample lists some 100,000 clones; 82% were seen once. The CDR3 contains 14 residues. V gave up 10 bases and J gave up 3 bases, with 15 bases separating them. Germline assignment: CDR1 SGHTA and CDR2 FQGTGA. The chain has TRBV7-3 and TRBJ2-2; D might be TRBD1 (6 bases). The sequences come from blood, collected from a patient whose treatment included radiotherapy and nephrectomy. The clonotype comes from a man aged 55-75 years with renal cell carcinoma. The CDR3 region is CATKEAGDTGELFF. CDR3 bases: TGTGCCACGAAGGAAGCAGGGGACACCGGGGAGCTGTTTTTT.